This is a list of T cell receptor beta chains from one sample in a study of cytomegalovirus exposure and HLA in healthy donors. Data came from immunoSEQ multiplex PCR; TCRdb stores just in-frame clones and leaves some out. The sample yields roughly 130,000 clones, about 80% seen once. Material for sequencing was PBMCs. The receptors were sampled from a middle-aged man in good health and CMV-seronegative. Each CDR3 is given with its conserved first and last residue. The D gene is left open where the match is weak. Some rows mark clone size as missing; the rest say once, few, many or name a class of expanded clone.

TRBV6-5	once	TRBJ1-4	.	CASRQGSNEKLFF	TGTGCCAGCAGGCAGGGATCGAATGAAAAACTGTTTTTT
TRBV5-1	once	TRBJ2-1	TRBD2	CASRSTSGSAYNEQFF	TGCGCCAGCAGGTCGACTAGCGGGAGCGCCTACAATGAGCAGTTCTTC
TRBV7-9	.	TRBJ1-1	.	CASSPGGQAFF	TGTGCCAGCAGCCCCGGGGGACAAGCTTTCTTT
TRBV9	.	TRBJ1-1	.	CASSWGRETEAFF	TGTGCCAGCAGCTGGGGGAGGGAGACTGAAGCTTTCTTT
TRBV19	.	TRBJ2-1	TRBD2	CASSIRTSGGNEQFF	TGTGCCAGTAGTATTAGGACTAGCGGGGGTAATGAGCAGTTCTTC
TRBV6-1	.	TRBJ1-1	TRBD1	CASSGTGGRTEAFF	TGTGCCAGCAGCGGCACAGGGGGTAGGACTGAAGCTTTCTTT
TRBV5-1	once	TRBJ1-2	.	CASSSRAGDGGYTF	TGCGCCAGCAGCTCCCGGGCAGGGGACGGGGGCTACACCTTC
TRBV2	.	TRBJ1-2	TRBD1	CASRGTGGSYGYTF	TGTGCCAGCAGGGGAACAGGGGGCAGCTATGGCTACACCTTC
TRBV15	once	TRBJ2-7	.	CATSRDPSYEQYF	TGTGCCACCAGCAGAGATCCTTCCTACGAGCAGTACTTC
TRBV12-5	.	TRBJ2-3	.	CASGLFADTQYF	TGTGCTAGTGGTTTGTTCGCAGATACGCAGTATTTT
TRBV28	.	TRBJ2-1	.	CASSSPGYNEQFF	TGTGCCAGCAGTTCGCCGGGTTACAATGAGCAGTTCTTC
TRBV6-1	.	TRBJ1-2	.	CASSEAARVIYGYTF	TGTGCCAGCAGTGAAGCTGCCAGGGTGATCTATGGCTACACCTTC
TRBV10-1	.	TRBJ2-2	.	CASSSLTEGGELFF	TGCGCCAGCAGCTCGTTAACGGAGGGCGGGGAGCTGTTTTTT
TRBV7-2	.	TRBJ2-4	.	CASSPLRGGDIQYF	TGTGCCAGCAGCCCCCTCAGGGGTGGTGACATTCAGTACTTC
TRBV11-2	few	TRBJ2-7	.	CASSLDSGTGESYEQYF	TGTGCCAGCAGCTTAGATAGTGGAACAGGAGAATCCTACGAGCAGTACTTC
TRBV5-6	.	TRBJ2-2	TRBD1	CASSLGPGTGNTGELFF	TGTGCCAGCAGCTTGGGGCCCGGGACAGGGAACACCGGGGAGCTGTTTTTT
TRBV10-1	.	TRBJ2-2	TRBD2	CASRPTSDTGELFF	TGCGCCAGCAGGCCGACTAGCGACACCGGGGAGCTGTTTTTT
TRBV2	.	TRBJ2-7	.	CASRRDRISYEQYF	TGTGCCAGCAGGCGGGACCGAATATCCTACGAGCAGTACTTC
TRBV28	.	TRBJ1-5	.	CASSFGGLGSNQPQHF	TGTGCCAGCAGTTTCGGGGGGCTGGGGAGCAATCAGCCCCAGCATTTT
TRBV6-6	.	TRBJ2-7	TRBD1	CASSYGLGTGSYEQYF	TGTGCCAGCAGTTACGGGCTAGGGACAGGGTCCTACGAGCAGTACTTC
TRBV2	.	TRBJ2-3	.	CASSESLQFTDTQYF	TGTGCCAGCAGTGAAAGTTTGCAGTTCACAGATACGCAGTATTTT
TRBV5-1	.	TRBJ2-5	.	CASARWGDDEETQYF	TGCGCCAGCGCACGATGGGGGGATGACGAAGAGACCCAGTACTTC
TRBV5-1	.	TRBJ2-5	TRBD2	CASSLVGLAGQETQYF	TGCGCCAGCAGCTTGGTGGGACTAGCGGGCCAAGAGACCCAGTACTTC
TRBV7-8	few	TRBJ2-6	TRBD1	CASSPGGQGSLGNVLTF	TGTGCCAGCAGCCCAGGGGGACAGGGTAGCCTAGGAAACGTCCTGACTTTC
TRBV28	.	TRBJ2-7	TRBD2	CASRRTSEHEQYF	TGTGCCAGCAGGAGGACTAGCGAGCACGAGCAGTACTTC
TRBV6-5	.	TRBJ1-2	TRBD1	CASSYYPGQSYGYTF	TGTGCCAGCAGTTATTACCCGGGACAGAGCTATGGCTACACCTTC
TRBV27	.	TRBJ1-1	.	CASSSTTGQTEAFF	TGTGCCAGCAGTTCTACCACAGGGCAGACTGAAGCTTTCTTT
TRBV7-2	few	TRBJ2-5	.	CASSLGGTQYF	TGTGCCAGCAGCTTAGGAGGGACCCAGTACTTC
TRBV9	.	TRBJ1-2	.	CASSVGGPIWHGGYTF	TGTGCCAGCAGCGTGGGAGGCCCTATTTGGCACGGTGGCTACACCTTC
TRBV2	.	TRBJ2-5	.	CASRLEVEETQYF	TGTGCCAGCAGGTTGGAGGTAGAGGAGACCCAGTACTTC
TRBV9	.	TRBJ1-1	TRBD1	CASSATGQGGTEAFF	TGTGCCAGCAGCGCTACGGGACAGGGGGGCACTGAAGCTTTCTTT
TRBV6-6	.	TRBJ2-7	.	CASSQSREQYF	TGTGCCAGCAGCCAAAGCCGCGAGCAGTACTTC
TRBV5-1	.	TRBJ1-3	.	CASAGGVLSGNTIYF	TGCGCCAGCGCGGGAGGTGTCCTCTCTGGAAACACCATATATTTT
TRBV25-1	few	TRBJ2-2	.	CASSERDTGELFF	TGTGCCAGCAGTGAGCGGGACACCGGGGAGCTGTTTTTT
TRBV6-1	.	TRBJ1-2	.	CASSGLLNYGYTF	TGTGCCAGCAGTGGGTTACTTAACTATGGCTACACCTTC
TRBV7-9	.	TRBJ1-2	.	CASSLADYVQQGNYGYTF	TGTGCCAGCAGCTTAGCTGACTATGTACAACAGGGAAACTATGGCTACACCTTC
TRBV10-3	.	TRBJ2-4	.	CAISESTGENIQYF	TGTGCCATCAGTGAGTCGACGGGGGAAAACATTCAGTACTTC
TRBV7-2	.	TRBJ2-3	TRBD2	CASSTGLAGSDTQYF	TGTGCCAGCAGCACAGGACTAGCGGGTTCGGATACGCAGTATTTT
TRBV7-2	.	TRBJ1-5	.	CASSSNSHEPQHF	TGTGCCAGCAGCTCAAACTCCCATGAGCCCCAGCATTTT
TRBV18	.	TRBJ2-7	.	CASSPPRGDSYEQYF	TGTGCCAGCTCACCCCCGAGAGGAGACTCCTACGAGCAGTACTTC
TRBV5-4	.	TRBJ1-1	.	CASSLPGSPGGTEAFF	TGTGCCAGCAGCTTGCCGGGCTCACCCGGGGGCACTGAAGCTTTCTTT
TRBV7-9	once	TRBJ1-2	.	CASSLRQDYGYTF	TGTGCCAGCAGCTTAAGGCAGGACTATGGCTACACCTTC
TRBV11-2	.	TRBJ2-5	.	CASSSQQETQYF	TGTGCCAGCAGCTCCCAACAAGAGACCCAGTACTTC
TRBV27	few	TRBJ1-2	.	CASSFSRAANYGYTF	TGTGCCAGCAGTTTTAGCAGAGCGGCTAACTATGGCTACACCTTC
TRBV9	.	TRBJ2-1	TRBD2	CASSALRGTSGYNEQFF	TGTGCCAGCAGCGCTCTTCGAGGGACTAGCGGATACAATGAGCAGTTCTTC
TRBV7-2	.	TRBJ1-1	.	CASSRSTNTEAFF	TGTGCCAGCAGCCGATCCACAAACACTGAAGCTTTCTTT
TRBV6-5	.	TRBJ1-1	.	CATGYKNTEAFF	TGTGCCACGGGATACAAGAACACTGAAGCTTTCTTT
TRBV2	.	TRBJ1-4	TRBD1	CASREQGLGEKLFF	TGTGCCAGCAGGGAACAGGGGCTTGGGGAAAAACTGTTTTTT
TRBV6-7	.	TRBJ2-3	.	CASSYSPSRRRTDTQYF	TGTGCCAGCAGTTACTCTCCGTCCAGGCGACGCACAGATACGCAGTATTTT
TRBV7-8	.	TRBJ2-1	.	CASSSARGKQFF	TGTGCCAGCAGCTCCGCAAGGGGGAAGCAGTTCTTC
TRBV11-1	.	TRBJ2-2	TRBD2	CASSRSGTSLDRELFF	TGTGCCAGCAGCCGCTCCGGGACTAGCTTAGACCGGGAGCTGTTTTTT
TRBV19	.	TRBJ1-5	TRBD1	CASSTTGTGRDNQPQHF	TGTGCCAGTAGTACAACCGGGACAGGGAGAGACAATCAGCCCCAGCATTTT
TRBV5-6	.	TRBJ1-2	TRBD1	CASYPSDRDYGYTF	TGTGCCAGCTACCCGTCTGACAGGGACTATGGCTACACCTTC
TRBV15	.	TRBJ2-1	TRBD2	CATSRDRSGTSVYNEQFF	TGTGCCACCAGCAGAGATCGAAGCGGGACTAGCGTCTACAATGAGCAGTTCTTC